This T cell receptor beta chain was recovered during a study of T-cell reconstitution after alpha-beta-depleted transplantation in children (TCRdb year 2016). Context from the whole study: T-cell immune reconstitution after TCRalphabeta/CD19-depleted allogeneic hematopoietic cell transplantation in children was quantitatively tracked in the study by means of TCR repertoire profiling.

Reading from cysteine to phenylalanine, the CDR3 counts 14 amino acids. The CDR3 DNA has 42 bases and is translated from base 1. According to the germline V gene (reference sequence), CDR1 reads MNHEY and CDR2 reads SMNVEV. V and J lose 0 bases and 8 bases, and a span of 13 bases separates them. Library generation was performed with PCR. Sequencing relied on an Illumina HiSeq 2500. To normalize quantification of the TCRbeta repertoire, the TCR libraries were built with molecular barcoding that relied on unique molecular identifiers. TCRdb's own reprocessing of the public reads used fastp at Q25 and MiXCR and kept productive beta chains. Every entry covers one CDR3 protein and lists the most common genes and DNA from its rows. The sample includes over 200,000 distinct CDR3 sequences, with around 9.6% observed a single time. The ten largest account for 6.2% of the sample. Only a few counts were recorded for this clonotype. Its binding antigen is unknown. It has no much larger one-base neighbor in the sample; base qualities were not kept.

This specimen consisted of PBMCs from the stem cell graft donor, obtained from the stem cell graft. This TCR was sampled from a human donor who donated a stem cell graft to a child with acute lymphoblastic leukemia. The V gene is TRBV27 and the J gene is TRBJ1-2; perhaps TRBD1 is the D gene, with 6 bases matching. CDR3 protein: CASSLSGGLRGYTF. The DNA reads as follows: TGTGCCAGCAGTTTATCGGGGGGGCTGCGAGGCTACACCTTC.